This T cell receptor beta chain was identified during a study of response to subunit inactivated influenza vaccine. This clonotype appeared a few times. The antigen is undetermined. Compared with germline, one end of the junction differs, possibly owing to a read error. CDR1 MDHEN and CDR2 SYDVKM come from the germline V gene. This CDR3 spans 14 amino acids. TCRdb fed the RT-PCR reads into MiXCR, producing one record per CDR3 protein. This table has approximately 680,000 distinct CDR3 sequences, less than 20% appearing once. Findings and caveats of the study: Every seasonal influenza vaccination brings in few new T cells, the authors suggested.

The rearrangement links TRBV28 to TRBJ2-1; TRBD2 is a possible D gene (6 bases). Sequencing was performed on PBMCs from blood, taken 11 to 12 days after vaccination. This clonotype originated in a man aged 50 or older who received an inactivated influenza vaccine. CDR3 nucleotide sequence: TGTGCCAGCAGTCTATGGGGCGGGGACAATGAGCAGTTCTTC. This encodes CASSLWGGDNEQFF.